The text below deals with one T cell receptor beta chain. With a J-beta primer mix and a sample-barcoded 5' primer, a second PCR ran about 7 to 12 cycles. Sequencing of every sample gave 3 million or more CDR3-containing paired-end reads. From the 5' RACE reads, TCRdb called clonotypes with MiXCR, one entry per CDR3 protein. Of 1.8 million or so distinct CDR3 sequences detected, about two fifths appear once; the ten largest clones hold 20% to 25%. The V end lost 1 base, the J end lost 2 bases, and 11 bases lay between the germline ends. Germline V lookup: CDR1 SGHTA, CDR2 FQGNSA. The CDR3 has 15 residues. The data are from a study of blood T cells in healthy people across ages.

This sequence joins TRBV7-2 and TRBJ2-5; weak D call: TRBD1 (5 bases). The clonotype was recovered from a human donor in good health. The sample taken for sequencing was blood. CDR3 coding DNA: TGTGCCAGCAGCTTAGAGGGGCCGTATCAAGAGACCCAGTACTTC. It is translated as CASSLEGPYQETQYF.